This section outlines one T cell receptor (beta chain) sequence together with its context. With a J-beta primer mix and a sample-barcoded 5' primer, a second PCR ran about 6 to 11 cycles. TCRdb independently ran MiXCR on the 5' RACE reads; one entry per CDR3 protein. The repertoire includes about 750,000 distinct CDR3 sequences, 40% to 65% of them detected once, and around 40% sits in the top ten. The CDR3 has 16 residues. Germline V CDR1 and CDR2: SGHTA, FQGNSA. Trimming took 5 bases from V and 5 from J; bases not matched to a gene: 12. These data are taken from a study of blood T cells in healthy people across ages. Donor samples were obtained from healthy Caucasian individuals from Russia, aged about 6 to 90.

Sequencing was done on a sample of blood. The clonotype was recovered from a man of 80 years or more in good health. This chain connects TRBV7-2 to TRBJ2-5; 9 positions agree with TRBD1. The CDR3 region is CASSNRDRDLRETQYF. The CDR3, as DNA: TGTGCCAGCAGCAACCGGGACAGGGATTTGCGGGAGACCCAGTACTTC.